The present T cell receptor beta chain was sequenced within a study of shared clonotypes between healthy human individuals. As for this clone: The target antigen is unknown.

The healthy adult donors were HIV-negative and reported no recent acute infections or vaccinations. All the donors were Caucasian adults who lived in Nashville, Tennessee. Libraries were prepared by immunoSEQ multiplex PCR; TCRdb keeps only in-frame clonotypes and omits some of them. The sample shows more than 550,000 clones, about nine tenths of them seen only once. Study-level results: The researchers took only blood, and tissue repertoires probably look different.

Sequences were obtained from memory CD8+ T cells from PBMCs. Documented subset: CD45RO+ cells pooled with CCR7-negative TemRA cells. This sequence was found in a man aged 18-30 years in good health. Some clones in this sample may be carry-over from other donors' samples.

CDR3 DNA sequence: TGTGCCAGCAGCGACCGACAGGGTACCTACAATGAGCAGTTCTTC. Protein product: CASSDRQGTYNEQFF. V is TRBV7-2 and J is TRBJ2-1; TRBD1 matches at 7 bases. Germline V gene data show CDR1 as SGHTA and CDR2 as FQGNSA. The CDR3 has 15 residues. V lost 5 bases to trimming and J lost 2 bases; unmatched junction nucleotides: 6.